The rows below give T cell receptor beta chains drawn from one sample of a study of spatial heterogeneity in lung cancer. Each CDR3 protein is one row after TCRdb ran MiXCR on the 5' RACE reads. Of fewer than 6,000 distinct CDR3 sequences listed, about an eighth were seen once; the top ten hold 15%. The sample consisted of lung tumor tissue, taken at surgery. All receptors derive from a female donor with early-stage non-small cell lung cancer. CDR3s include the opening cysteine and the closing phenylalanine or tryptophan. Fields, in order: D gene, clone size, V gene, J gene, CDR3 protein, CDR3 DNA. The D gene is left open where the match is weak. Only part of the rows carry a size: once, few, many, or a class if the clone is expanded.

>TRBD2|.|TRBV2|TRBJ2-1
CASSESGGRRYNEQFF
TGTGCCAGCAGTGAATCCGGGGGGAGGCGGTACAATGAGCAGTTCTTC
>TRBD2|medium-sized|TRBV4-2|TRBJ2-2
CASSQSMGLLAGVRGFPGELFF
TGTGCCAGCAGCCAATCCATGGGACTGTTAGCGGGAGTTAGAGGGTTTCCCGGGGAGCTGTTTTTT
>.|many|TRBV6-2/TRBV6-3|TRBJ1-5
CASRGPINQPQHF
TGTGCCAGCCGTGGGCCAATCAATCAGCCCCAGCATTTT
>.|many|TRBV12-3/TRBV12-4|TRBJ1-1
CASSPGQPNTEAFF
TGTGCCAGCAGCCCGGGACAACCGAACACTGAAGCTTTCTTT
>.|.|TRBV19|TRBJ2-2
CASSIVTGELFF
TGTGCCAGTAGTATAGTAACCGGGGAGCTGTTTTTT
>.|many|TRBV27|TRBJ2-7
CASRAQGNTYEQYF
TGTGCCAGTAGAGCCCAGGGAAATACCTACGAGCAGTACTTC
>TRBD2|many|TRBV28|TRBJ2-3
CASSTWTSGTDTQYF
TGTGCCAGCAGTACCTGGACTAGCGGCACAGATACGCAGTATTTT
>.|many|TRBV20-1|TRBJ1-2
CSATQGIANYGYTF
TGCAGTGCTACCCAGGGGATCGCTAACTATGGCTACACCTTC
>.|medium-sized|TRBV20-1|TRBJ1-1
CSVRGGNTEAFF
TGCAGTGTCAGAGGGGGGAACACTGAAGCTTTCTTT
>.|medium-sized|TRBV7-9|TRBJ1-2
CASSFVTGYTF
TGTGCCAGCAGCTTCGTGACTGGCTACACCTTC
>TRBD1|medium-sized|TRBV2|TRBJ1-1
CASSYNRDRGGDEAFF
TGTGCCAGCAGCTATAACCGGGACAGGGGAGGAGATGAAGCTTTCTTT
>TRBD2|many|TRBV6-2/TRBV6-3|TRBJ2-5
CASSFPALAGGQETQYF
TGTGCCAGCAGTTTTCCCGCACTAGCGGGAGGCCAAGAGACCCAGTACTTC
>TRBD2|many|TRBV28|TRBJ2-7
CASSQTSGRRSYEQYF
TGTGCCAGCAGCCAGACTAGCGGCCGTAGGTCCTACGAGCAGTACTTC
>.|medium-sized|TRBV28|TRBJ2-7
CASRPTGSYEQYF
TGTGCCAGCAGACCTACAGGGTCCTACGAGCAGTACTTC
>TRBD1|medium-sized|TRBV18|TRBJ1-2
CASSPGTGDYYGYTF
TGTGCCAGCTCCCCCGGGACAGGGGATTACTATGGCTACACCTTC
>TRBD2|many|TRBV28|TRBJ2-3
CAVRPGLADTITDTQYF
TGTGCCGTACGCCCGGGGCTAGCGGATACAATCACAGATACGCAGTATTTT
>TRBD2|medium-sized|TRBV20-1|TRBJ2-7
CSVLGTNQYEQYF
TGCAGTGTCCTAGGGACTAATCAGTACGAGCAGTACTTC
>.|.|TRBV27|TRBJ2-7
CASSLSRRQESSYEQYF
TGTGCTAGCAGTCTTTCTCGGCGACAGGAGAGCTCCTACGAGCAGTACTTC
>.|.|TRBV3-1|TRBJ2-7
CASSYDGHEQYF
TGTGCCAGCAGCTACGACGGACACGAGCAGTACTTC
>TRBD1|.|TRBV20-1|TRBJ2-1
CSAVGQGGMNEQFF
TGCAGTGCGGTTGGACAGGGTGGCATGAATGAGCAGTTCTTC
>TRBD2|medium-sized|TRBV28|TRBJ2-2
CASSWGGLAQNTGELFF
TGTGCCAGCAGTTGGGGCGGACTAGCGCAAAACACCGGGGAGCTGTTTTTT
>TRBD2|.|TRBV20-1|TRBJ2-3
CSAKTSGVDTQYF
TGCAGTGCTAAGACTAGCGGGGTAGATACGCAGTATTTT
>TRBD1|medium-sized|TRBV7-8|TRBJ1-5
CASSLIQGNQPQHF
TGTGCCAGCAGCTTGATACAGGGGAATCAGCCCCAGCATTTT
>.|.|TRBV11-3|TRBJ2-5
CASSFRYRSQETQYF
TGTGCCAGCAGCTTCCGATACAGGTCCCAAGAGACCCAATACTTC
>TRBD2|medium-sized|TRBV7-6|TRBJ2-1
CASSLMGTSVNEQFF
TGTGCCAGCAGCTTAATGGGGACTAGCGTTAATGAGCAGTTCTTC
>.|few|TRBV5-1|TRBJ2-5
CASSLALNQETQYF
TGCGCCAGCAGCTTGGCCTTGAACCAAGAGACCCAGTACTTC
>TRBD2|.|TRBV29-1|TRBJ2-3
CSITERETDTQYF
TGCAGCATTACCGAGCGGGAAACAGATACGCAGTATTTT
>.|medium-sized|TRBV14|TRBJ2-3
CASSPFDGGTQYF
TGTGCCAGCAGCCCTTTCGACGGAGGGACGCAGTATTTT
>TRBD2|medium-sized|TRBV20-1|TRBJ2-5
CSARDRTSGETQYF
TGCAGTGCTAGAGATCGGACTAGCGGGGAGACCCAGTACTTC
>TRBD1|medium-sized|TRBV5-5|TRBJ1-1
CASSLVTGGEAFF
TGTGCCAGCAGCTTGGTGACAGGGGGCGAAGCTTTCTTT
>TRBD2|few|TRBV9|TRBJ2-7
CASSVDPAGVYEQYF
TGTGCCAGCAGCGTAGACCCAGCGGGGGTCTACGAGCAGTACTTC
>.|medium-sized|TRBV28|TRBJ1-5
CASSPTGQPQHF
TGTGCCAGCAGTCCCACGGGACAGCCCCAGCATTTT
>.|many|TRBV7-2|TRBJ2-1
CASTHRGGSRGSYNEQFF
TGTGCCAGCACCCACAGGGGAGGTTCGCGGGGATCCTACAATGAGCAGTTCTTC
>TRBD2|many|TRBV19|TRBJ2-3
CASSVGREKYTQYF
TGTGCCAGTAGTGTTGGGCGGGAGAAATATACGCAGTATTTT
>.|few|TRBV19|TRBJ2-7
CASSPTETYEQYF
TGTGCCAGTAGTCCCACAGAAACCTACGAGCAGTACTTC
>.|medium-sized|TRBV6-2/TRBV6-3|TRBJ2-4
CASSLTMGVAKNIQYF
TGTGCCAGCAGTTTGACTATGGGGGTAGCCAAAAACATTCAGTACTTC
>TRBD1|.|TRBV11-2|TRBJ2-7
CASSLLTGAYEQYF
TGTGCCAGCAGCTTACTTACAGGGGCCTACGAGCAGTACTTC
>.|medium-sized|TRBV20-1|TRBJ2-5
CSARDPLASQETQYF
TGCAGTGCTAGAGATCCACTAGCATCCCAAGAGACCCAGTACTTC
>TRBD2|medium-sized|TRBV5-5|TRBJ2-1
CASSLVFGLAGKSYNEQFF
TGTGCCAGCAGCTTGGTCTTTGGACTAGCGGGAAAATCCTACAATGAGCAGTTCTTC
>.|many|TRBV29-1|TRBJ2-3
CSVEGQYTDTQYF
TGCAGCGTTGAAGGACAGTACACAGATACGCAGTATTTT
>.|once|TRBV15|TRBJ2-3
CATSPPGDFTDTQYF
TGTGCCACCAGCCCACCAGGGGATTTCACAGATACGCAGTATTTT
>.|many|TRBV7-2|TRBJ2-3
CASSLVGERTDTQYF
TGTGCCAGCAGCTTAGTAGGGGAGCGCACAGATACGCAGTATTTT
>.|medium-sized|TRBV2|TRBJ2-7
CASIRDRTSYEQYF
TGTGCCAGCATTAGAGACAGAACCTCCTACGAGCAGTACTTC
>.|medium-sized|TRBV28|TRBJ1-5
CASSFMIAQPQHF
TGTGCCAGCAGTTTCATGATTGCTCAGCCCCAGCATTTT
>TRBD2|medium-sized|TRBV24-1|TRBJ2-1
CATSDSGRAYNEQFF
TGTGCCACCAGTGATAGCGGGAGGGCCTACAATGAGCAGTTCTTC